This TCR beta chain came from a study of CD8+ T cells in alopecia areata. Findings of the study overall: More clonal than normal scalp was lesional scalp, particularly alopecia totalis/universalis. Resident alphabeta T cells of normal skin are also sequenced in scalp samples.

Reverse transcription of extracted RNA yielded cDNA, which provided the sequencing template. The table came from immunoSEQ multiplex PCR; TCRdb's copy has only in-frame clones and leaves some out. The repertoire yields 200,000 to 300,000 clones, none seen only once; the top ten contain 1.2%. This clone came up a few times. Its antigen is not identified. Germline and genes: mouse. The read gets to within 4 residues of the CDR3 end, and the germline J gene fills in the rest. The CDR3 sequence is 14 residues long. The V segment lost 5 bases and the J segment 3 bases; nucleotides outside the gene matches: 4. Germline V gene sequence: CDR1 NNHDY, CDR2 SYVADS. CD4, CD8alpha, NKG2D, NKG2ACE and other markers guided sorting of pooled cutaneous lymph node cells.

The sequence came from a C3H/HeJ mouse with alopecia areata. The MHC haplotype of the strain is H2-k. The chain carries TRBV13-3 and TRBJ2-2; 7 nucleotides line up with TRBD2. Sequencing input: CD4+ T cells sorted from a lymph node. The CDR3 spells CASRNWGYTGQLYF. The sequenced part of the CDR3 DNA is TGTGCCAGCAGGAACTGGGGTTACACCGGG.